The rows below give T cell receptor beta chains drawn from one sample of a study of blood T cells in healthy people across ages. A single record per CDR3 protein comes from TCRdb applying MiXCR to the 5' RACE reads. The sample carries approximately 760,000 distinct CDR3 sequences, roughly 25% recorded once. The data also belong to a second study, concerning T cells of mothers and their children.

Sequences were obtained from blood. All receptors come from a boy between 10 and 17 years old in good health. Both conserved end residues are part of each CDR3. A D gene is named only where the DNA matches it firmly. Clone size is stated in some rows and not others, as once, few, many or a class when expanded.

clone size: .
J gene: TRBJ2-7
V gene: TRBV11-1
D gene: TRBD1
CDR3 DNA: TGTGCCAGCAGCTTCTCCGGGACAGGGGATTTCTACGAGCAGTACTTC
CDR3 protein: CASSFSGTGDFYEQYF

clone size: .
J gene: TRBJ1-5
V gene: TRBV7-8
D gene: .
CDR3 DNA: TGTGCCAGCAGCTTAGAGGCGGATTATAGCAATCAGCCCCAGCATTTT
CDR3 protein: CASSLEADYSNQPQHF

clone size: few
J gene: TRBJ2-6
V gene: TRBV7-3
D gene: .
CDR3 DNA: TGTGCCAGCAGTCCAGCCTCTGGGGCCAACGTCCTGACTTTC
CDR3 protein: CASSPASGANVLTF

clone size: few
J gene: TRBJ1-1
V gene: TRBV12-3/TRBV12-4
D gene: .
CDR3 DNA: TGTGCCAGCAGTTATACGTCGAACACTGAAGCTTTCTTT
CDR3 protein: CASSYTSNTEAFF

clone size: once
J gene: TRBJ2-3
V gene: TRBV7-2
D gene: .
CDR3 DNA: TGTGCCAGCAGCGCCCCGTTGGGCAGGGCCCTCTTGACAGATACGCAGTATTTT
CDR3 protein: CASSAPLGRALLTDTQYF

clone size: .
J gene: TRBJ1-1
V gene: TRBV6-5
D gene: TRBD1
CDR3 DNA: TGTGCCAGCAGTTTCCTACAGGGGATGGGCACTGAAGCTTTCTTT
CDR3 protein: CASSFLQGMGTEAFF

clone size: few
J gene: TRBJ2-7
V gene: TRBV15
D gene: TRBD1
CDR3 DNA: TGTGCCACCAGCAGAGTCAGGACAGGGGGCTTTAGAGAGCAGTACTTC
CDR3 protein: CATSRVRTGGFREQYF

clone size: .
J gene: TRBJ2-5
V gene: TRBV9
D gene: .
CDR3 DNA: TGTGCCAGCAGCGTAGATTGGCAGATCCAAGAGACCCAGTACTTC
CDR3 protein: CASSVDWQIQETQYF

clone size: .
J gene: TRBJ1-3
V gene: TRBV7-2
D gene: TRBD1
CDR3 DNA: TGTGCCAGCAGCATGACAGGGTCGCATCCAGGAAACACCATATATTTT
CDR3 protein: CASSMTGSHPGNTIYF

clone size: .
J gene: TRBJ1-4
V gene: TRBV28
D gene: .
CDR3 DNA: TGTGCCAGCAGTTCCCCCCAGGAGAATGAAAAACTGTTTTTT
CDR3 protein: CASSSPQENEKLFF

clone size: .
J gene: TRBJ2-5
V gene: TRBV5-1
D gene: TRBD2
CDR3 DNA: TGCGCCAGCAGCATGACTAGCGGGGTAGAGACCCAGTACTTC
CDR3 protein: CASSMTSGVETQYF

clone size: few
J gene: TRBJ1-2
V gene: TRBV12-3/TRBV12-4
D gene: TRBD1
CDR3 DNA: TGTGCCAGCAGTTTAACAGGGGGCCTCATCTATGGCTACACCTTC
CDR3 protein: CASSLTGGLIYGYTF

clone size: .
J gene: TRBJ2-7
V gene: TRBV10-1
D gene: TRBD1
CDR3 DNA: TGCGCCAACAGCCCCCAGAGGACAGGGCACTACGAGCAGTACTTC
CDR3 protein: CANSPQRTGHYEQYF

clone size: .
J gene: TRBJ1-1
V gene: TRBV12-5
D gene: .
CDR3 DNA: TGTGCTAGTGGTTTGACAGAAATCGACACTGAAGCTTTCTTT
CDR3 protein: CASGLTEIDTEAFF

clone size: few
J gene: TRBJ1-6
V gene: TRBV2
D gene: .
CDR3 DNA: TGTGCCAGCAGCAACCAAACCCCGACAGGAAATAATTCACCCCTCCACTTT
CDR3 protein: CASSNQTPTGNNSPLHF

clone size: few
J gene: TRBJ2-5
V gene: TRBV6-2/TRBV6-3
D gene: .
CDR3 DNA: TGTGCCAGCAGTTACCCCTATTTGGAGCAGTACTTC
CDR3 protein: CASSYPYLEQYF

clone size: few
J gene: TRBJ1-2
V gene: TRBV27
D gene: TRBD1
CDR3 DNA: TGTGCCAGCAGTTTTACCCAGGGGGATGGCTACACCTTC
CDR3 protein: CASSFTQGDGYTF

clone size: few
J gene: TRBJ2-5
V gene: TRBV5-1
D gene: TRBD2
CDR3 DNA: TGCGCCGGCAGCTTGGTTGAGGCGGGGGGTCAAGAGACCCAGTACTTC
CDR3 protein: CAGSLVEAGGQETQYF

clone size: few
J gene: TRBJ1-3
V gene: TRBV4-3
D gene: TRBD1
CDR3 DNA: TGCGCCAGCAGCCTAACTAGGGGGCCTGGAAACACCATATATTTT
CDR3 protein: CASSLTRGPGNTIYF

clone size: .
J gene: TRBJ2-1
V gene: TRBV9
D gene: TRBD2
CDR3 DNA: TGTGCCAGCAGCCCCCGGGGGGGTGACCCCCTGGGCGATGAGCAGTTCTTC
CDR3 protein: CASSPRGGDPLGDEQFF

clone size: few
J gene: TRBJ2-1
V gene: TRBV12-3/TRBV12-4
D gene: .
CDR3 DNA: TGTGCCAGCAGTTTAATGCGGGGCGATGAGCAGTTCTTC
CDR3 protein: CASSLMRGDEQFF

clone size: few
J gene: TRBJ2-5
V gene: TRBV4-3
D gene: .
CDR3 DNA: TGCGCCAGCAGCCAAGATCGGAGCTTCTACCAAGAGACCCAGTACTTC
CDR3 protein: CASSQDRSFYQETQYF

clone size: .
J gene: TRBJ2-3
V gene: TRBV5-1
D gene: TRBD2
CDR3 DNA: TGCGCCAGCAGCTTGGGCCTAGCGGGGGACCTCCTCGATACGCAGTATTTT
CDR3 protein: CASSLGLAGDLLDTQYF

clone size: once
J gene: TRBJ2-6
V gene: TRBV11-1
D gene: .
CDR3 DNA: TGTGCCAGCAGCTTAACTCACTCTGGGGCCAACGTCCTGACTTTC
CDR3 protein: CASSLTHSGANVLTF

clone size: .
J gene: TRBJ2-4
V gene: TRBV20-1
D gene: .
CDR3 DNA: TGCAGTGCCTCCGGGAGTGAAAACATTCAGTACTTC
CDR3 protein: CSASGSENIQYF

clone size: .
J gene: TRBJ2-4
V gene: TRBV7-9
D gene: TRBD1
CDR3 DNA: TGTGCCAGCAGCTACGACAGGGCTAGGGACATTCAGTACTTC
CDR3 protein: CASSYDRARDIQYF

clone size: few
J gene: TRBJ2-4
V gene: TRBV2
D gene: TRBD2
CDR3 DNA: TGTGCCAGCAGTGAATTGCGGGAGCAAAACATTCAGTACTTC
CDR3 protein: CASSELREQNIQYF

clone size: many
J gene: TRBJ2-5
V gene: TRBV20-1
D gene: .
CDR3 DNA: TGCAGTGCCAGGCAGGGAGGAGAGACCCAGTACTTC
CDR3 protein: CSARQGGETQYF

clone size: few
J gene: TRBJ1-6
V gene: TRBV7-2
D gene: .
CDR3 DNA: TGTGCCAGCAGGTCCCCGGGTTTGAATTCACCCCTCCACTTT
CDR3 protein: CASRSPGLNSPLHF

clone size: .
J gene: TRBJ2-2
V gene: TRBV20-1
D gene: TRBD1
CDR3 DNA: TGCAGTGCTAGAAGAGGGGGCTCGGCCGGGGAGCTGTTCTTT
CDR3 protein: CSARRGGSAGELFF

clone size: few
J gene: TRBJ2-5
V gene: TRBV29-1
D gene: .
CDR3 DNA: TGCAGCGTTGCAGGGATTTTTAGTGAGACCCAGTACTTC
CDR3 protein: CSVAGIFSETQYF

clone size: few
J gene: TRBJ2-1
V gene: TRBV7-9
D gene: .
CDR3 DNA: TGTGCCAACCACCCCGGTAGCTCCTACAATGAGCAGTTCTTC
CDR3 protein: CANHPGSSYNEQFF

clone size: .
J gene: TRBJ1-6
V gene: TRBV7-2
D gene: .
CDR3 DNA: TGTGCCAGCAAGACTGATGCGGGCTGGAGTTCACCCCTCCACTTT
CDR3 protein: CASKTDAGWSSPLHF

clone size: .
J gene: TRBJ1-1
V gene: TRBV11-2
D gene: .
CDR3 DNA: TGTGCCAGCAGCTTCGGGCCCTATAGACCCACTGAAGCTTTCTTT
CDR3 protein: CASSFGPYRPTEAFF

clone size: .
J gene: TRBJ2-4
V gene: TRBV29-1
D gene: .
CDR3 DNA: TGCAGCGTTGTATCGCAGGGTGGCGGAAACATTCAGTACTTC
CDR3 protein: CSVVSQGGGNIQYF

clone size: few
J gene: TRBJ2-7
V gene: TRBV20-1
D gene: TRBD2
CDR3 DNA: TGCAGTGCTTTAGGACTAGCGCTTCCCTACGAGCAGTACTTC
CDR3 protein: CSALGLALPYEQYF

clone size: few
J gene: TRBJ2-7
V gene: TRBV2
D gene: .
CDR3 DNA: TGTGCCAGCGATTCAGGGAATAGCTACGAGCAGTACTTC
CDR3 protein: CASDSGNSYEQYF

clone size: .
J gene: TRBJ2-7
V gene: TRBV18
D gene: .
CDR3 DNA: TGTGCCAGCTCACCCCCTAGGGCAGGCCGCTACGAGCAGTACTTC
CDR3 protein: CASSPPRAGRYEQYF

clone size: .
J gene: TRBJ2-7
V gene: TRBV6-5
D gene: .
CDR3 DNA: TGTGCCAGCAGTTACAGGGATGGCCACTACGAGCAGTACTTC
CDR3 protein: CASSYRDGHYEQYF

clone size: few
J gene: TRBJ2-3
V gene: TRBV7-2
D gene: .
CDR3 DNA: TGTGCCAGCAGCTTAAACGGGGGTGGCACAGATACGCAGTATTTT
CDR3 protein: CASSLNGGGTDTQYF

clone size: .
J gene: TRBJ2-4
V gene: TRBV3-1
D gene: .
CDR3 DNA: TGTGCCAGCAGCCACCGCACGGGGGCCCTAGCCAAAAACATTCAGTACTTC
CDR3 protein: CASSHRTGALAKNIQYF

clone size: .
J gene: TRBJ2-5
V gene: TRBV29-1
D gene: .
CDR3 DNA: TGCAGCGTAATCCGGGACGTTTCTCAAGAGACCCAGTACTTC
CDR3 protein: CSVIRDVSQETQYF

clone size: few
J gene: TRBJ2-5
V gene: TRBV29-1
D gene: .
CDR3 DNA: TGCAGCTCTGGGGGCGGACAAGAGACCCAGTACTTC
CDR3 protein: CSSGGGQETQYF

clone size: few
J gene: TRBJ1-1
V gene: TRBV12-3/TRBV12-4
D gene: .
CDR3 DNA: TGTGCCAGCAGTCCTCTGGGGTACACTGAAGCTTTCTTT
CDR3 protein: CASSPLGYTEAFF

clone size: few
J gene: TRBJ1-2
V gene: TRBV27
D gene: .
CDR3 DNA: TGTGCCAGCAGTTCCCGACTTAACTATGGCTACACCTTC
CDR3 protein: CASSSRLNYGYTF

clone size: few
J gene: TRBJ1-5
V gene: TRBV12-3/TRBV12-4
D gene: .
CDR3 DNA: TGTGCCAGCAGTTTTGTGGCGGGGTCTTCTAATCAGCCCCAGCATTTT
CDR3 protein: CASSFVAGSSNQPQHF

clone size: few
J gene: TRBJ2-1
V gene: TRBV11-2
D gene: .
CDR3 DNA: TGTGCCAGCAGCCTAAATCTAGGGACCCACTACAATGAGCAGTTCTTC
CDR3 protein: CASSLNLGTHYNEQFF

clone size: .
J gene: TRBJ1-3
V gene: TRBV2
D gene: .
CDR3 DNA: TGTGCCAGCAGTCCCGCGGGGGGTCACACCGTATATTTT
CDR3 protein: CASSPAGGHTVYF

clone size: few
J gene: TRBJ1-4
V gene: TRBV28
D gene: .
CDR3 DNA: TGTGCCAGCAGCCGCGTAGGGACAAGGGAAAAACTGTTTTTT
CDR3 protein: CASSRVGTREKLFF

clone size: .
J gene: TRBJ2-7
V gene: TRBV27
D gene: .
CDR3 DNA: TGTGCCAGCAGTACCACAGGGTACGAGCAGTACTTC
CDR3 protein: CASSTTGYEQYF